The 2 T cell receptor beta chains below all came from one sample that was sequenced in a study of cytomegalovirus exposure and HLA in healthy donors. 60 Vbeta and 13 Jbeta primers were used in PCR. TCRdb's table, derived via immunoSEQ multiplex PCR, lists solely in-frame clones and lacks some. The sample has about 180,000 clones, 80% seen once; the top ten hold 1%. Sample: PBMCs. These receptor sequences come from a woman aged 45-65 years in good health and CMV-seropositive.

The rearrangement uses TRBV5-1 and TRBJ2-1; D remains ambiguous. The CDR3 spans 15 residues. Looked up from germline, CDR1 is SGHRS and CDR2 is YFSETQ. Trimming shortened V by 3 bases and J by 1 base, and 11 bases separated the two germline ends. CDR3 in amino acids: CASSSNSISYNEQFF. The DNA of the CDR3 is TGCGCCAGCAGCTCCAACAGCATATCCTACAATGAGCAGTTCTTC.

CDR3 nucleotide sequence: TGTGCCAGCAGCTCCCAATGGGCCGATACGCAGTATTTT. Its protein is CASSSQWADTQYF. The genes are TRBV5-6 and TRBJ2-3; D ambiguous. This CDR3 contains 13 residues. Germline CDR1 reads SGHDT; CDR2 reads YYEEEE. Trimming took 3 bases from V and 6 from J, leaving 11 bases between them.